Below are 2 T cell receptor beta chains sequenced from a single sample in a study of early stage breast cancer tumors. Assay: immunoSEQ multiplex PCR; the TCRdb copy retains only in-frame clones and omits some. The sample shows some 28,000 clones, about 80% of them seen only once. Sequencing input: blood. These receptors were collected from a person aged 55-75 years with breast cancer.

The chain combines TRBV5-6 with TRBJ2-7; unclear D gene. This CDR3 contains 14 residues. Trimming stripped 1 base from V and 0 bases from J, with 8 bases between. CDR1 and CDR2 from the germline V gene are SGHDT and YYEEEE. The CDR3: CASSLKQNSYEQYF. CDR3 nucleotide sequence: TGTGCCAGCAGCTTGAAACAGAACTCCTACGAGCAGTACTTC.

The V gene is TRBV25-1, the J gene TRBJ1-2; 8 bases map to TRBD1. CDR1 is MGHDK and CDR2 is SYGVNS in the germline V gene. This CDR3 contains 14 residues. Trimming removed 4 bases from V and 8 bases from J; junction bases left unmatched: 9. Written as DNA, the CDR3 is TGTGCCAGCAGTGCCAGACAGGGGCCCAGAGGCTACACCTTC. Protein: CASSARQGPRGYTF.